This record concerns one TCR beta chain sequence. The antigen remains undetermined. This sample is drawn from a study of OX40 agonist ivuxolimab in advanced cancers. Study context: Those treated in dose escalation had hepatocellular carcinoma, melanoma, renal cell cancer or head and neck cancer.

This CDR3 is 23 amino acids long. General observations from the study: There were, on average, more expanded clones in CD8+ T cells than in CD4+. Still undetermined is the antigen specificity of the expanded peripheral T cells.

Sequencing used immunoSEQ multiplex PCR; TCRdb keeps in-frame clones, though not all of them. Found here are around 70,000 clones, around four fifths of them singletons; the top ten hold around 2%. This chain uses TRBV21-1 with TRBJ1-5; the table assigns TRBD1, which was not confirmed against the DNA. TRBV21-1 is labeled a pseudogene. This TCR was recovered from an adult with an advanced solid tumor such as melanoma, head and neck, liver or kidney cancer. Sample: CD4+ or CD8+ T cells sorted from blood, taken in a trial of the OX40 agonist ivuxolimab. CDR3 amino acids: CASSKAGTGPYRGLNHSNQPQHF. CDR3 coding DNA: TGTGCCAGCAGCAAAGCCGGAACGGGCCCTTACAGGGGCCTGAATCATAGCAATCAGCCCCAGCATTTT.